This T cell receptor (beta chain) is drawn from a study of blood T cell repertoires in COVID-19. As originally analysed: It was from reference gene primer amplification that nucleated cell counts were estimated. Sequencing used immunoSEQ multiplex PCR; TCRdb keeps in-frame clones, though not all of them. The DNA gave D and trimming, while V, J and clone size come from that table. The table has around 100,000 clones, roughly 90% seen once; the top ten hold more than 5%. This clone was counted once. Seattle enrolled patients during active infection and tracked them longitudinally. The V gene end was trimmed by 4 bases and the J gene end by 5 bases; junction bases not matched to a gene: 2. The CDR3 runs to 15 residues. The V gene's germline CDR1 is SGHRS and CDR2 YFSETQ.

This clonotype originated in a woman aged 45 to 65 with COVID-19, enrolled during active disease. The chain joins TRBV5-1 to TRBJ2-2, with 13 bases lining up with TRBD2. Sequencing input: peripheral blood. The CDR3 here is CASSGGLAGTGELFF. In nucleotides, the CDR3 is TGCGCCAGCAGCGGGGGACTAGCGGGGACCGGGGAGCTGTTTTTT.